The 16 T cell receptor beta chains presented below share a single source sample, sequenced in a study of OX40 agonist ivuxolimab in advanced cancers. Libraries were prepared by immunoSEQ multiplex PCR; TCRdb keeps only in-frame clonotypes and omits some of them. The sample holds roughly 92,000 clones, around 91% seen once. The specimen was CD4+ or CD8+ T cells sorted from blood, collected in a trial of the OX40 agonist ivuxolimab. These receptors were taken from an adult with an advanced solid tumor such as melanoma, head and neck, liver or kidney cancer.

This chain joins TRBV7-2 and TRBJ1-6, with D possibly being TRBD1 (6 bases). Germline values: CDR1 SGHTA, CDR2 FQGNSA. The CDR3 is made up of 14 amino acids. V dropped 5 bases and J dropped 11 bases, with 16 bases sitting between them. In DNA form, the CDR3 reads TGTGCCAGCAGCCCAGCAGCAGGGGTCCCACCCCTCCACTTT. As protein: CASSPAAGVPPLHF.

The rearrangement links TRBV6-6 to TRBJ1-2, with 8 bases identical to TRBD1. After removal of 7 bases from V and 4 bases from J, the junction contained 8 bases not matched to a gene. The CDR3 consists of 14 residues. Germline CDR1 is MNHNY and CDR2 is SVGAGI (reference sequence). CDR3 amino acids: CASNPDRGVYGYTF. The CDR3 DNA reads TGTGCCAGCAATCCCGACAGGGGAGTCTATGGCTACACCTTC.

This chain links TRBV27 with TRBJ2-7; D gene ambiguous. The germline gives CDR1 MNHEY, CDR2 SMNVEV (reference sequence). CDR3 length: 18 residues. V was shortened by 8 bases and J by 0 bases, with 26 bases between the two germline ends. The CDR3 sequence is CASHPLPLKIINSYEQYF. CDR3 nucleotide sequence: TGTGCCAGCCACCCCCTACCCCTCAAGATAATCAACTCCTACGAGCAGTACTTC.

The chain combines TRBV5-1 with TRBJ2-3; TRBD1 might be the D (5 bases). This CDR3 comprises 14 residues. V lost 6 bases to trimming and J lost 0 bases, with 11 bases between them. CDR1 is SGHRS and CDR2 is YFSETQ in the germline V gene. CDR3 protein: CASKRGDSTDTQYF. DNA of the CDR3: TGCGCCAGCAAAAGGGGTGATAGCACAGATACGCAGTATTTT.

The gene calls are TRBV6-5 and TRBJ1-1; TRBD1 is a possible D gene (6 bases). The CDR3 has 13 residues. In germline, CDR1 is MNHEY, CDR2 SVGAGI. Trimming pared 10 bases from V and 0 bases from J, leaving 12 bases between. CDR3 DNA: TGTGCCACCCACAGGGTGATGAACACTGAAGCTTTCTTT. As protein: CATHRVMNTEAFF.

The chain employs TRBV5-6 and TRBJ2-7; either TRBD1 or TRBD2 may fit D (5 bases each). Germline V gives CDR1 SGHDT, CDR2 YYEEEE. This CDR3 comprises 17 residues. V gave up 0 bases and J gave up 2 bases, with 18 bases separating them. CDR3 sequence reads: CASSLGAGHRGPYEQYF. The CDR3 nucleotides are TGTGCCAGCAGCTTGGGGGCCGGACACCGAGGGCCCTACGAGCAGTACTTC.

J is TRBJ2-2 and V is TRBV19; tentatively, D is TRBD2 (5 bases). The CDR3 has 15 amino acids. Looked up from germline, CDR1 is LNHDA and CDR2 is SQIVND (reference sequence). Trimming removed 5 bases from V and 4 bases from J, with 14 bases in between. The CDR3 region is CASSGSGLSTGELFF. CDR3 nucleotide sequence: TGTGCCAGTAGTGGGTCGGGGTTGAGCACCGGGGAGCTGTTTTTT.

The chain combines TRBV20-1 with TRBJ2-5; no reliable D call. The CDR3 runs 11 residues. Germline CDR1 and CDR2: DFQATT and SNEGSKA (reference sequence). Trimming pared 0 bases from V and 5 bases from J, leaving 4 bases between. CDR3 in DNA: TGCAGTGCTAGAGAGGGGGAGACCCAGTACTTC. It is translated as CSAREGETQYF.

This clone has only a few counts. The genes are TRBV6-1 and TRBJ1-5; 8 nucleotides align to TRBD1. This CDR3 spans 14 amino acids. V was pared by 8 bases and J by 5 bases, with 8 bases of the junction left unmatched. Germline assignment: CDR1 MNHNS and CDR2 SASEGT. CDR3 DNA sequence: TGTGCCAGCCGCGGACAGGGACGGCATCAGCCCCAGCATTTT. This encodes CASRGQGRHQPQHF.

The chain is built from TRBV5-1 and TRBJ1-3; 7 bases align to TRBD1. Losses at the gene ends were 2 bases for V and 4 bases for J; bases not matched to a gene: 3. Germline V gene sequence: CDR1 SGHRS, CDR2 YFSETQ. The CDR3 is 14 amino acids. For the CDR3, the DNA is TGCGCCAGCAGCTTTACAGGGGAGGGAAACACCATATATTTT. This encodes CASSFTGEGNTIYF. Drawing the rest from reference TRBV5-1 and TRBJ1-3, the complete variable domain is KAGVTQTPRYLIKTRGQQVTLSCSPISGHRSVSWYQQTPGQGLQFLFEYFSETQRNKGNFPGRFSGRQFSNSRSEMNVSTLELGDSALYLCASSFTGEGNTIYFGEGSWLTVV.

This chain joins TRBV30 and TRBJ2-4; D possibly matches TRBD1 or TRBD2 (5 bases each). V gave up 5 bases and J gave up 6 bases, with 11 bases separating them. This CDR3 region has 12 residues. CDR1 and CDR2 from the germline V gene are GTSNPN and SVGIG (reference sequence). CDR3 bases: TGTGCCTGGGAAACGGGGACAAACATTCAGTACTTC. This encodes CAWETGTNIQYF.

This chain connects TRBV2 to TRBJ2-7; 11 nucleotides match TRBD1. The germline V gene encodes CDR1 SNHLY and CDR2 FYNNEI. The V segment lost 5 bases and the J segment 5 bases; nucleotides outside the gene matches: 11. There are 16 residues in the CDR3. The CDR3 reads CASSWGWTGGSDEQYF. In DNA, the CDR3 is TGTGCCAGCAGTTGGGGATGGACAGGGGGCAGCGACGAGCAGTACTTC.

In its sample, this clone was seen a few times. The CDR3 loop reads CRTDGDTEAFF. As DNA, the CDR3 is TGCAGAACAGACGGAGACACTGAAGCTTTCTTT. The V gene is TRBV29-1, the J gene TRBJ1-1; D remains unclear. CDR1 and CDR2 from the germline V gene are SQVTM and ANQGSEA. The CDR3 length is 11 residues.

In the case of this clone: At one boundary the junction diverges from the germline segment, which might be a read error. The V gene is TRBV9, the J gene TRBJ2-3; maybe TRBD2 (5 bases). The germline gives CDR1 SGDLS, CDR2 YYNGEE. This CDR3 has 13 amino acids. The DNA for the CDR3 is TGTGCCAGCAGCGTAGACAGTACGGGGATACGGGATTTT. This sequence encodes CASSVDSTGIRDF. Variable domain in full (rest from reference TRBV9 and TRBJ2-3): DSGVTQTPKHLITATGQRVTLRCSPRSGDLSVYWYQQSLDQGLQFLIQYYNGEERAKGNILERFSAQQFPDLHSELNLSSLELGDSALYFCASSVDSTGIRDFGPGTRLTVL.

V gene TRBV9 combines with J gene TRBJ1-2; 10 nucleotides agree with TRBD1. Germline V gene data show CDR1 as SGDLS and CDR2 as YYNGEE. J was trimmed by 7 bases and V by 0 bases; bases with no gene match: 12. This CDR3 is built from 17 residues. The CDR3: CASSVAGQGPLLPGYTF. CDR3 nucleotide sequence: TGTGCCAGCAGCGTAGCGGGACAGGGGCCCTTGCTGCCTGGCTACACCTTC.

This chain joins TRBV30 and TRBJ1-4; 10 bases match TRBD1. Germline assignment: CDR1 GTSNPN and CDR2 SVGIG (reference sequence). V lost 8 bases and J lost 8; bases outside the gene matches: 8. The CDR3 extends over 13 amino acids. The CDR3 DNA sequence: TGTGCCCTTGGAGGGACAGGGGTGGAAAAACTGTTTTTT. Its protein product is CALGGTGVEKLFF.